This is a list of T cell receptor beta chains from one sample in a study of blood T cell repertoires in COVID-19. The data were produced by immunoSEQ multiplex PCR, yet TCRdb's version contains in-frame clones alone and is incomplete. The table has 85,000 to 120,000 clones, approximately 84% seen once; the top ten hold 4% to 5.5%. Sequenced sample: peripheral blood. The receptor source for this set is a human donor in a cohort sampled during active COVID-19. Each CDR3 is given with its conserved first and last residue. D genes are given only for firm matches.

d_gene	v_gene	j_gene	CDR3aa
TRBD1	TRBV7-3	TRBJ2-3	CASSFQGAPPQYF
-	TRBV13	TRBJ1-4	CASSLRLAANEKLFF
-	TRBV10-3	TRBJ1-5	CAIREERFNQPQHF
-	TRBV5-1	TRBJ2-3	CASSSLAPGADTQYF
-	TRBV28	TRBJ1-2	CASSFDFNGYTF
TRBD2	TRBV2	TRBJ2-1	CASSWTSGGALDNEQFF
TRBD1	TRBV19	TRBJ1-4	CASRDQGATNEKLFF
TRBD2	TRBV5-1	TRBJ2-3	CASSSRTSLDTDTQYF
-	TRBV12-3/TRBV12-4	TRBJ1-5	CASTPGQGQPQHF
TRBD1	TRBV9	TRBJ2-3	CASSARDRTDTQYF
TRBD1	TRBV23-1	TRBJ2-5	CASDKNTDRGSGVEETQYF
-	TRBV24-1	TRBJ2-3	CATSDPTGYTQYF
-	TRBV29-1	TRBJ1-4	CSVGGDPNEKLFF
TRBD2	TRBV10-1	TRBJ2-7	CASPGGATGEQYF
TRBD2	TRBV5-1	TRBJ2-5	CASSPRTSGGETQYF
-	TRBV19	TRBJ1-1	CASSIERVAEAFF
TRBD1	TRBV9	TRBJ2-7	CASSPRTGWGEQYF
-	TRBV4-1	TRBJ2-5	CASSLGTSRGQETQYF
-	TRBV6-2/TRBV6-3	TRBJ2-3	CASSYSIGAGHSTDTQYF
-	TRBV2	TRBJ2-3	CASSFGTDTQYF
TRBD1	TRBV4-3	TRBJ1-2	CASSQALTGARGYGYTF
TRBD1	TRBV18	TRBJ1-4	CASSPPGQGGEKLFF
-	TRBV4-1	TRBJ2-4	CASSQDPGPKNIQYF
-	TRBV6-1	TRBJ2-1	CASSEVFVGPAYNEQFF
-	TRBV27	TRBJ2-3	CASSYKLASDTQYF
-	TRBV19	TRBJ1-4	CAARGRATNEKLFF
-	TRBV7-9	TRBJ1-6	CASSLAGPPGKDSPLHF
-	TRBV15	TRBJ2-5	CATSRASDSRQETQYF
-	TRBV7-9	TRBJ2-7	CASSRPQGEQGGEQYF
TRBD2	TRBV4-2	TRBJ2-5	CASSQVGTRGETQYF
-	TRBV18	TRBJ2-5	CASSPLAGAQETQYF
-	TRBV6-5	TRBJ2-5	CASTSPGHQKETQYF
-	TRBV9	TRBJ2-2	CASSVRISGANTGELFF
-	TRBV5-1	TRBJ1-6	CASSLEVRSGNSPLHF
-	TRBV28	TRBJ2-3	CASSLLGPSGTQYF
TRBD1	TRBV6-5	TRBJ2-6	CASRVTGAGANVLTF
-	TRBV2	TRBJ2-7	CASNQQAQSSEQYF
TRBD1	TRBV11-3	TRBJ2-7	CASSSAHGTGIGEQYF
-	TRBV19	TRBJ2-7	CASSIQGDSYEQYF
-	TRBV20-1	TRBJ2-1	CSAIERGFHNEQFF
TRBD2	TRBV5-1	TRBJ2-5	CASSLAGSGGQETQYF
-	TRBV4-2	TRBJ2-7	CASSQAGGIDYEQYF
-	TRBV5-4	TRBJ2-5	CASSRGAQETQYF